What follows are 2 T cell receptor beta chains derived from one specimen sequenced in a study of radiotherapy plus CTLA-4 blockade in lung cancer. Here immunoSEQ multiplex PCR was the method, and the copy in TCRdb shows in-frame clones only, minus some. The sample lists 78,000 or so clones, around nine tenths occurring once. This specimen was peripheral blood, taken from a patient treated with radiotherapy plus ipilimumab. Every receptor here comes from a human donor with non-small cell lung cancer who had stable disease on radiotherapy plus ipilimumab.

J is TRBJ2-6 and V is TRBV30, with TRBD1 matching 8 bases. Germline V CDR1 and CDR2: GTSNPN, SVGIG (reference sequence). The trim removed 4 bases at V and 0 bases at J, leaving 11 bases unmatched. The CDR3 has 18 residues. Here the CDR3 reads CAWTPTGASLSGANVLTF. The CDR3 bases are TGTGCCTGGACCCCGACAGGGGCTTCCCTCTCTGGGGCCAACGTCCTGACTTTC. The entire variable domain, with the rest obtained from reference TRBV30 and TRBJ2-6, is as follows: SQTIHQWPATLVQPVGSPLSLECTVEGTSNPNLYWYRQAAGRGLQLLFYSVGIGQISSEVPQNLSASRPQDRQFILSSKKLLLSDSGFYLCAWTPTGASLSGANVLTFGAGSRLTVL.

The rearrangement links TRBV29-1 to TRBJ1-1; 7 nucleotides line up with TRBD1. The CDR3 spans 17 residues. Germline V gene data show CDR1 as SQVTM and CDR2 as ANQGSEA. V trimming: 2 bases; J trimming: 4 bases; junction bases outside the gene matches: 16. CDR3: CSVEYRQGRLMSTEAFF. CDR3 nucleotide sequence: TGCAGCGTTGAATACCGACAGGGAAGGCTGATGAGCACTGAAGCTTTCTTT.